These 24 T cell receptor beta chains were sequenced from one sample in a study of blood T cell repertoires in COVID-19 (dated by TCRdb to the early 2020s). Library construction relied on the immunoSEQ multiplex PCR assay. TCRdb re-hosts the immuneACCESS table, in-frame sequences only. Its copies lack some clones; in the studies checked, an unresolved V gene accounts for under half of them, and the cause for the rest is not known. Present in this sample are just over 80,000 clones, 80% to 85% of which were seen just once. The top ten constitute around 43% of the sample. Sequenced: peripheral blood. The receptors stem from a man aged 80 or over with acute or convalescent COVID-19.

The rearrangement uses TRBV7-6 and TRBJ2-1; 7 nucleotides match TRBD2. CDR1 and CDR2 (germline): SGHVS, FNYEAQ. CDR3 length: 14 amino acids. J lost 0 bases, V lost 4 bases, and 0 bases had no gene match. The CDR3 loop is CASSWTSSYNEQFF. The CDR3 DNA is TGTGCCAGCAGCTGGACTAGCTCCTACAATGAGCAGTTCTTC.

V gene TRBV11-2 combines with J gene TRBJ2-5; 7 bases align to TRBD2. CDR1 and CDR2 from the germline V gene are SGHAT and FQNNGV. J was trimmed by 3 bases and V by 6 bases; bases with no gene match: 4. The CDR3 is 13 amino acids. CDR3 sequence reads: CASRPTSEETQYF. CDR3 coding DNA: TGTGCCAGCAGGCCTACTAGCGAAGAGACCCAGTACTTC.

This clone was picked up one time. The rearrangement links TRBV18 to TRBJ1-4; D might be TRBD1 (5 bases). Trimming removed 3 bases at V and 4 bases at J, with 9 bases between. Germline CDR1 reads KGHSH; CDR2 reads LQKENI. The CDR3 extends over 14 amino acids. The CDR3 nucleotides are TGTGCCAGCTCACCGAAGACAGTTAATGAAAAACTGTTTTTT. This encodes CASSPKTVNEKLFF.

This sequence joins TRBV4-3 and TRBJ1-3; maybe TRBD1 (5 bases). The CDR3 consists of 17 residues. Germline V CDR1 and CDR2: LGHNA, YSLEER. The V end was cut by 1 base, the J end by 2 bases, with 15 bases between. The CDR3 reads CASSQGGQGGTGNTIYF. The CDR3 region has the DNA TGCGCCAGCAGCCAAGGCGGGCAGGGAGGAACTGGAAACACCATATATTTT.

The chain carries TRBV18 and TRBJ1-4, with D tentatively TRBD1 (6 bases). CDR1 is KGHSH and CDR2 is LQKENI in the germline V gene. The V gene lost 4 bases and the J gene lost 4 bases, with 7 bases spanning the gap. The CDR3 extends over 13 amino acids. This CDR3 is CASSQGVNEKLFF. The DNA of the CDR3 is TGTGCCAGCTCACAGGGGGTTAATGAAAAACTGTTTTTT.

J is TRBJ2-2 and V is TRBV7-9; unclear D gene. Germline CDR1 SEHNR, CDR2 FQNEAQ (reference sequence). The CDR3 is made up of 16 amino acids. Trimming removed 5 bases from V and 0 bases from J, with 13 bases in between. The CDR3 region is CASSARTPANTGELFF. The CDR3 region has the DNA TGTGCCAGCAGCGCTAGAACACCAGCGAACACCGGGGAGCTGTTTTTT.

The V gene is TRBV5-1, the J gene TRBJ1-2; TRBD1 matches 9 bases. The V gene's germline CDR1 is SGHRS and CDR2 YFSETQ. The CDR3 has 16 residues. The ends lost 0 bases at V and 4 bases at J; junction bases unmatched: 7. The CDR3 sequence is CASSLAGDRVGYGYTF. DNA for the CDR3: TGCGCCAGCAGCTTGGCCGGGGACAGGGTGGGCTATGGCTACACCTTC.

V is TRBV5-8 and J is TRBJ1-3; D gene unclear. CDR3 length: 17 residues. From germline, CDR1 is SGHTS and CDR2 YDEGEE. V lost 2 bases, J lost 0 bases, and 15 bases lay in between. This CDR3 reads CASSLPLSPVSGNTIYF. Written as DNA, the CDR3 is TGTGCCAGCAGCTTACCGTTGAGCCCCGTCTCTGGAAACACCATATATTTT.

This chain connects TRBV9 to TRBJ2-1; D remains ambiguous. The germline gives CDR1 SGDLS, CDR2 YYNGEE. CDR3 length equals 15 residues. The V and J ends lost 4 bases and 0 bases respectively, with 11 bases between them. DNA of the CDR3: TGTGCCAGCAGCCCAGACATGAGCTCCTACAATGAGCAGTTCTTC. Its protein product is CASSPDMSSYNEQFF.

The genes are TRBV5-5 and TRBJ2-7, with TRBD1 matching 8 bases. The CDR3 is 14 residues long. V was pared by 0 bases and J by 5 bases, with 4 bases of the junction left unmatched. Germline V lookup: CDR1 SGHKS, CDR2 YYEKEE (reference sequence). The chain's CDR3 is CASSLGQGSDEQYF. CDR3 nucleotide sequence: TGTGCCAGCAGCTTGGGACAGGGGAGCGACGAGCAGTACTTC.

The table lists this clone with a few counts. The chain has TRBV15 and TRBJ2-3; weak D call: TRBD2 (6 bases). V was pared by 5 bases and J by 0 bases, with 15 bases between. The CDR3 length is 16 residues. Germline loops: CDR1 LNHNV, CDR2 YYDKDF (reference sequence). DNA of the CDR3: TGTGCCACCAGCGGGACCCTAGCGTACAGCACAGATACGCAGTATTTT. Translated: CATSGTLAYSTDTQYF.

This rearrangement joins TRBV28 to TRBJ1-2; 8 nucleotides match TRBD1. Germline V gene lookup returns CDR1 MDHEN and CDR2 SYDVKM. This CDR3 contains 15 residues. Losses at the gene ends were 4 bases for V and 4 bases for J; bases not matched to a gene: 8. The CDR3 here is CASSSPGQAGYGYTF. The CDR3 DNA reads as TGTGCCAGCAGTTCCCCGGGACAGGCGGGCTATGGCTACACCTTC.

The chain has TRBV2 and TRBJ2-6, with D hard to call. V lost 3 bases and J lost 0, with 6 bases in between. This CDR3 spans 15 amino acids. Germline V gene data show CDR1 as SNHLY and CDR2 as FYNNEI. The chain's CDR3 is CASSERPSGANVLTF. Written as DNA, the CDR3 is TGTGCCAGCAGTGAGAGGCCCTCTGGGGCCAACGTCCTGACTTTC.

The chain employs TRBV5-5 and TRBJ2-5, with 10 bases that match TRBD2. The V segment lost 2 bases and the J segment 2 bases; nucleotides outside the gene matches: 6. Per germline, CDR1 SGHKS and CDR2 YYEKEE (reference sequence). The CDR3 sequence is 16 residues long. CDR3 in amino acids: CASSFRTSGTQETQYF. CDR3 in DNA: TGTGCCAGCAGCTTCCGGACTAGCGGAACACAAGAGACCCAGTACTTC.

V is TRBV6-6 and J is TRBJ2-1, with unresolved D. The germline V and J ends were trimmed by 6 bases and 2 bases, with 11 bases remaining between them. CDR3 length equals 14 residues. The germline CDR1 and CDR2 sequences are MNHNY and SVGAGI (reference sequence). This CDR3 is CASRLSEAYNEQFF. The DNA of the CDR3 is TGTGCCAGCAGACTGAGTGAGGCCTACAATGAGCAGTTCTTC.

This clone was seen more than once but under ten times. V is TRBV4-1 and J is TRBJ1-1; D not certain. Germline CDR1 is MGHRA and CDR2 is YSYEKL. This CDR3 is built from 14 residues. With 5 bases removed from V and 4 bases from J, the gap between germline ends came to 14 bases. The CDR3 DNA sequence: TGCGCCAGCAGCTCCCCCATACCCGGCACTGAAGCTTTCTTT. This encodes CASSSPIPGTEAFF.

V is TRBV27 and J is TRBJ1-1; D unresolved. Germline CDR1 reads MNHEY; CDR2 reads SMNVEV (reference sequence). The CDR3 covers 13 residues. Trimming shortened V by 2 bases and J by 12 bases, and 16 bases separated the two germline ends. The chain's CDR3 is CASSLVKGKRPFF. CDR3 coding DNA: TGTGCCAGCAGTTTAGTGAAAGGCAAGAGGCCTTTCTTT.

V and J are TRBV4-1 and TRBJ2-1, with TRBD2 matching 8 bases. The V segment lost 3 bases and the J segment 2 bases; nucleotides outside the gene matches: 9. Germline V gives CDR1 MGHRA, CDR2 YSYEKL. CDR3 size: 17 residues. This chain's CDR3 is CASSQFPVSGTYNEQFF. CDR3 in DNA: TGCGCCAGCAGCCAGTTTCCCGTTAGCGGGACCTACAATGAGCAGTTCTTC.

The chain couples TRBV7-2 to TRBJ2-1; tentatively, D is TRBD2 (5 bases). In germline, CDR1 is SGHTA, CDR2 FQGNSA. This CDR3 has 13 residues. Trimming took 5 bases from V and 0 from J, leaving 5 bases between them. This CDR3 reads CASSGSSYNEQFF. In DNA form, the CDR3 reads TGTGCCAGCAGCGGGAGCTCCTACAATGAGCAGTTCTTC.

This chain connects TRBV28 to TRBJ1-4, with D maybe TRBD1 (6 bases). The CDR3 is 17 amino acids. CDR1 and CDR2 (germline): MDHEN, SYDVKM. The V end was cut by 7 bases, the J end by 1 base, with 19 bases between. CDR3 amino acids: CASNPLVGTRTNEKLFF. CDR3 sequence (DNA): TGTGCCAGCAACCCCCTAGTGGGGACAAGAACTAATGAAAAACTGTTTTTT. Supplemented by reference TRBV28 and TRBJ1-4, the full variable domain reads DVKVTQSSRYLVKRTGEKVFLECVQDMDHENMFWYRQDPGLGLRLIYFSYDVKMKEKGDIPEGYSVSREKKERFSLILESASTNQTSMYLCASNPLVGTRTNEKLFFGSGTQLSVL.

A few counts support this clone. V is TRBV19 and J is TRBJ1-5; tentative D call: TRBD1 (6 bases). Germline loops: CDR1 LNHDA, CDR2 SQIVND (reference sequence). Between the trimmed V and J ends, which lost 0 bases and 4 bases, there was a span of 13 bases. The CDR3 length is 16 residues. CDR3: CASSIDNGGLNQPQHF. As DNA, the CDR3 is TGTGCCAGTAGTATAGATAATGGGGGCCTGAATCAGCCCCAGCATTTT.

This chain uses TRBV5-4 with TRBJ1-3, with D possibly matching TRBD1 (6 bases). Per the germline V gene, CDR1 is SGHNT and CDR2 is YYREEE (reference sequence). The CDR3 sequence is 17 residues long. Between the trimmed V and J ends, which lost 3 bases and 2 bases, there was a span of 18 bases. The CDR3 is CASSSRGKGMAGNTIYF. CDR3 DNA: TGTGCCAGCAGCTCCAGGGGAAAAGGGATGGCTGGAAACACCATATATTTT.

This chain connects TRBV7-9 to TRBJ2-7, with 7 bases identical to TRBD2. The CDR3 consists of 17 residues. Germline V lookup: CDR1 SEHNR, CDR2 FQNEAQ (reference sequence). Germline trimming cut 6 bases from V and 3 bases from J; bases unmatched to any gene: 17. Here the CDR3 reads CASRYNSGRQTYYEQYF. The CDR3, as DNA: TGTGCCAGCAGGTATAATAGCGGGCGACAGACATACTACGAGCAGTACTTC.

V usage is TRBV2 and J usage is TRBJ2-7; TRBD1 aligns across 9 bases. V lost 6 bases and J lost 1; bases outside the gene matches: 7. The CDR3 consists of 15 residues. The V gene's germline CDR1 is SNHLY and CDR2 FYNNEI. CDR3 amino acids: CASRGNRGRSYEQYF. DNA of the CDR3: TGTGCCAGCAGGGGCAACAGGGGGCGATCCTACGAGCAGTACTTC.